This T cell receptor (beta chain) was sequenced during a study of early stage breast cancer tumors. Study results and limitations: Chain pairing and CD4, CD8 or FOXP3 expression were not captured.

V was pared by 8 bases and J by 1 base, with 16 bases between. The germline CDR1 and CDR2 sequences are SGHRS and YFSETQ. CDR3 length: 14 residues. Sequenced by immunoSEQ multiplex PCR; TCRdb stores in-frame clones only, minus some. Of some 28,000 clones listed, approximately 80% are singletons. Comments on this clone: The antigen is not known.

This chain uses TRBV5-1 with TRBJ2-7, with a tentative D call TRBD2 (7 bases). The sequencing sample was made of blood. This TCR was recovered from a person between 55 and 69 years old with breast cancer. CDR3 protein: CASNREGGSYEQYF. The CDR3 coding sequence is TGCGCCAGTAACCGCGAGGGGGGGTCCTACGAGCAGTACTTC.